The present entry profiles one T cell receptor (beta chain) with its context. This clonotype was recorded at least ten times. The antigen it binds to is not known. Base qualities are not provided; no much larger clone lies one nucleotide away. The treatment or condition label, as the study defines it: allogeneic hematopoietic cell transplantation with graft depleted of TCRalphabeta T cells and CD19 B cells. Transplant recipients were children who received TCRalphabeta/CD19-depleted allogeneic hematopoietic cell grafts. This sample was included in a study of T-cell reconstitution after alpha-beta-depleted transplantation in children (dated by TCRdb to about 2016). About the investigation overall: The study quantitatively tracked T-cell immune reconstitution after TCRalphabeta/CD19-depleted allogeneic hematopoietic cell transplantation in children using TCR repertoire profiling. General findings and caveats noted by the study authors: The apparently early alphabetaT-cell count recovery about two months after transplant was reportedly dependent on only several hundred rapidly expanded clones derived from non-depleted graft cells. Over the following months the frequencies of hyperexpanded clones went down, and after one year T-cell counts and TCRbeta diversity were mostly credited to newly produced T cells. In some patients, the high TCRbeta diversity seen at day 60 was put down to recipient T cells and intrathymic progenitors that had survived conditioning.

To prepare the library, PCR was applied. The instrument given in TCRdb is Illumina HiSeq 2500. TCR libraries were prepared with molecular barcoding, using unique molecular identifiers to normalize TCRbeta repertoire quantification. In TCRdb, the public reads were trimmed at Q25 with fastp and aligned with MiXCR, with productive beta chains retained. Every CDR3 protein is listed once, alongside the most common genes and DNA of its rows. The sample table shows about 200,000 distinct CDR3 sequences, and roughly 8.3% are seen once. Under 40% of the sample belongs to the ten largest clones. Here the sequenced sample was PBMCs, mostly from graft donor cells, taken 360 days after TCRalphabeta/CD19-depleted stem cell transplant. This clonotype was sampled from a male patient aged 2-10 years who had a stem cell transplant for acute myeloid leukemia, so the T cells may come from the graft donor.

The encoded CDR3 is CASSLFGQGGTEAFF. The base sequence is TGCGCCAGCAGCTTGTTCGGGCAGGGCGGCACTGAAGCTTTCTTT. The sequence joins TRBV5-1 to TRBJ1-1; tentative D gene TRBD1, with 5 bases matching. In the germline V gene, CDR1 corresponds to SGHRS and CDR2 to YFSETQ. V is reduced by 1 base and J by 4 bases, leaving a spacing of 14 bases between them. From the cysteine through the phenylalanine, the CDR3 covers 15 amino acids. Only CDR3 DNA remains: 45 bases, in frame from the first base.